Listed below are T cell receptor beta chains from one sample, sequenced in a study of shared clonotypes between healthy human individuals. Data came from immunoSEQ multiplex PCR; TCRdb stores just in-frame clones and leaves some out. The data hold about half a million clones, with around four fifths observed a single time. Sequenced sample: PBMCs. These receptors were taken from a woman aged 40 to 50 in good health. Some clones in this sample may be carry-over from other donors' samples. The CDR3 runs from the conserved cysteine through the conserved F or W. D genes are given only for firm matches. Not every row has a clone size; where given, it reads once, few, many or a size class.

clone_size: .; d_call: TRBD2; j_call: TRBJ2-3; v_call: TRBV10-3; cdr3_nt: TGTGCCATCAAAGAGGGAGGGACCACAGATACGCAGTATTTT; cdr3_aa: CAIKEGGTTDTQYF
clone_size: few; d_call: .; j_call: TRBJ2-6; v_call: TRBV28; cdr3_nt: TGTGCCAGCAGTTTTGGAGGGGTCTCTGGGGCCAACGTCCTGACTTTC; cdr3_aa: CASSFGGVSGANVLTF
clone_size: .; d_call: .; j_call: TRBJ2-2; v_call: TRBV19; cdr3_nt: TGTGCCAGTAGGGACTTAAAGCGGTCCGGGGAGCTGTTTTTT; cdr3_aa: CASRDLKRSGELFF
clone_size: .; d_call: .; j_call: TRBJ2-6; v_call: TRBV7-9; cdr3_nt: TGTGCCAGCAGCCCCCGGTCTGGGGCCAACGTCCTGACTTTC; cdr3_aa: CASSPRSGANVLTF
clone_size: .; d_call: TRBD1; j_call: TRBJ2-1; v_call: TRBV7-2; cdr3_nt: TGTGCCAGCAGCTTAGCCAGGGGGTCCCCTGAGCAGTTCTTC; cdr3_aa: CASSLARGSPEQFF
clone_size: .; d_call: TRBD2; j_call: TRBJ2-3; v_call: TRBV5-4; cdr3_nt: TGTGCCAGCAGCTTGAAACTAGCGGGGCCCACAGATACGCAGTATTTT; cdr3_aa: CASSLKLAGPTDTQYF
clone_size: .; d_call: .; j_call: TRBJ2-2; v_call: TRBV7-3; cdr3_nt: TGTGCCAGCAGCTCGGGGTGGGGGATCACCGGGGAGCTGTTTTTT; cdr3_aa: CASSSGWGITGELFF
clone_size: few; d_call: TRBD1; j_call: TRBJ2-2; v_call: TRBV5-1; cdr3_nt: TGCGCCAGCAGCTTAGCCCCGACAGGGGGAGGGACCGGGGAGCTGTTTTTT; cdr3_aa: CASSLAPTGGGTGELFF
clone_size: .; d_call: TRBD2; j_call: TRBJ2-3; v_call: TRBV10-1; cdr3_nt: TGCGCCAGCAGACCCATGACTAGCGGGAGTTCAGATACGCAGTATTTT; cdr3_aa: CASRPMTSGSSDTQYF
clone_size: many; d_call: .; j_call: TRBJ2-7; v_call: TRBV5-6; cdr3_nt: TGTGCCAGCAGCTTGGGGGTTTGGGCCCAAAAGAGAGAGCAGTACTTC; cdr3_aa: CASSLGVWAQKREQYF
clone_size: .; d_call: .; j_call: TRBJ2-1; v_call: TRBV5-6; cdr3_nt: TGTGCCAGCAGCTTGGTTTCCGCAGAGGGACACAATGAGCAGTTCTTC; cdr3_aa: CASSLVSAEGHNEQFF
clone_size: .; d_call: TRBD1; j_call: TRBJ2-3; v_call: TRBV9; cdr3_nt: TGTGCCAGCAGCAGGTGGGCAGGGGGTGCAGATACGCAGTATTTT; cdr3_aa: CASSRWAGGADTQYF
clone_size: .; d_call: .; j_call: TRBJ2-7; v_call: TRBV4-2; cdr3_nt: TGTGCCAGCAGCCAGGAGACGGTCTCCTACGAGCAGTACTTC; cdr3_aa: CASSQETVSYEQYF
clone_size: .; d_call: .; j_call: TRBJ1-4; v_call: TRBV2; cdr3_nt: TGTGCCAGCAGTGAAGACGGAGCAACTAATGAAAAACTGTTTTTT; cdr3_aa: CASSEDGATNEKLFF
clone_size: .; d_call: .; j_call: TRBJ2-5; v_call: TRBV7-3; cdr3_nt: TGTGCCAGCAGCTTAACCGCACTTCGGGGGGAGACCCAGTACTTC; cdr3_aa: CASSLTALRGETQYF
clone_size: .; d_call: .; j_call: TRBJ2-1; v_call: TRBV7-9; cdr3_nt: TGTGCCAGCACCCTTAACGGGGTTTACAATGAGCAGTTCTTC; cdr3_aa: CASTLNGVYNEQFF
clone_size: once; d_call: .; j_call: TRBJ2-2; v_call: TRBV11-3; cdr3_nt: TGTGCCAGCAGCGACCAGGGGTTGGGGGAGCTGTTTTTT; cdr3_aa: CASSDQGLGELFF
clone_size: .; d_call: .; j_call: TRBJ2-5; v_call: TRBV30; cdr3_nt: TGTGCCTGGAGCCCGAGCGGGCCCCAAGAGACCCAGTACTTC; cdr3_aa: CAWSPSGPQETQYF
clone_size: .; d_call: .; j_call: TRBJ1-4; v_call: TRBV19; cdr3_nt: TGTGCCAGTAGTATCGGGTCGGCTAATGAAAAACTGTTTTTT; cdr3_aa: CASSIGSANEKLFF
clone_size: few; d_call: .; j_call: TRBJ1-2; v_call: TRBV5-6; cdr3_nt: TGTGCCAGCAGCTTGGCCGACACGTATGGCTACACCTTC; cdr3_aa: CASSLADTYGYTF
clone_size: .; d_call: .; j_call: TRBJ1-5; v_call: TRBV10-3; cdr3_nt: TGTGCCATCAGTGAGTCTGAGACAGACGCTCAGCCCCAGCATTTT; cdr3_aa: CAISESETDAQPQHF
clone_size: .; d_call: TRBD1; j_call: TRBJ2-2; v_call: TRBV5-6; cdr3_nt: TGTGCCAGCAGCTTGGACAGGGGGCGATCGTACACCGGGGAGCTGTTTTTT; cdr3_aa: CASSLDRGRSYTGELFF
clone_size: .; d_call: .; j_call: TRBJ2-1; v_call: TRBV21-1; cdr3_nt: TGTGCCAGCAGCAAAGCGAGGGGAAGGGGCGATGAGCAGTTCTTC; cdr3_aa: CASSKARGRGDEQFF
clone_size: .; d_call: .; j_call: TRBJ1-4; v_call: TRBV19; cdr3_nt: TGTGCCAGTAGTATAGATCGGAGGCAGCCAGCGGCAACTAATGAAAAACTGTTTTTT; cdr3_aa: CASSIDRRQPAATNEKLFF
clone_size: many; d_call: .; j_call: TRBJ2-5; v_call: TRBV9; cdr3_nt: TGTGCCAGCAGCGTGGATCAAGGGACCCAGTACTTC; cdr3_aa: CASSVDQGTQYF
clone_size: .; d_call: TRBD2; j_call: TRBJ2-7; v_call: TRBV30; cdr3_nt: TGTGCCTGGTCGCCTGGTCTAGCGGGAGGGGAGCAGTACTTC; cdr3_aa: CAWSPGLAGGEQYF
clone_size: few; d_call: TRBD1; j_call: TRBJ1-2; v_call: TRBV7-2; cdr3_nt: TGTGCCAGCAGCCCAGGACAGGGGTATGGCTACACCTTC; cdr3_aa: CASSPGQGYGYTF
clone_size: once; d_call: TRBD2; j_call: TRBJ2-6; v_call: TRBV5-1; cdr3_nt: TGCGCCAGCAGCCTCCCTAGCGGGGGTTTATCTGGGGCCAACGTCCTGACTTTC; cdr3_aa: CASSLPSGGLSGANVLTF
clone_size: .; d_call: .; j_call: TRBJ2-3; v_call: TRBV5-1; cdr3_nt: TGCGCCAGCAGCTTGAGGGCTAGCACAGATACGCAGTATTTT; cdr3_aa: CASSLRASTDTQYF
clone_size: once; d_call: .; j_call: TRBJ2-1; v_call: TRBV28; cdr3_nt: TGTGCCAGCAGTATAACAATGACGCAGTTCTTC; cdr3_aa: CASSITMTQFF
clone_size: .; d_call: TRBD2; j_call: TRBJ2-2; v_call: TRBV2; cdr3_nt: TGTGCCAGCAATAGCGGGGCGAACACCGGGGAGCTGTTTTTT; cdr3_aa: CASNSGANTGELFF
clone_size: .; d_call: .; j_call: TRBJ2-2; v_call: TRBV6-7; cdr3_nt: TGTGCCAGCAGTTACATTGGGAGAACCACCGGGGAGCTGTTTTTT; cdr3_aa: CASSYIGRTTGELFF
clone_size: few; d_call: .; j_call: TRBJ2-3; v_call: TRBV7-3; cdr3_nt: TGTGCCAGCAGCTTAGGTCTTGGCGGACGAAGCACAGATACGCAGTATTTT; cdr3_aa: CASSLGLGGRSTDTQYF
clone_size: .; d_call: .; j_call: TRBJ2-5; v_call: TRBV11-1; cdr3_nt: TGTGCCAGCGGAGCCTGGGGCCAAGAGACCCAGTACTTC; cdr3_aa: CASGAWGQETQYF
clone_size: few; d_call: .; j_call: TRBJ2-7; v_call: TRBV5-6; cdr3_nt: TGTGCCAGCAGCTTGGCCCTCGGAGGTCAGTACTTC; cdr3_aa: CASSLALGGQYF
clone_size: .; d_call: TRBD1; j_call: TRBJ1-1; v_call: TRBV7-9; cdr3_nt: TGTGCCAGCAGCTCAGGACAGGGGTTTTTAGCTTTCTTT; cdr3_aa: CASSSGQGFLAFF
clone_size: .; d_call: .; j_call: TRBJ1-5; v_call: TRBV30; cdr3_nt: TGTGCCTGGAGTAAGTCGAGAACGGATCAGCCCCAGCATTTT; cdr3_aa: CAWSKSRTDQPQHF
clone_size: .; d_call: .; j_call: TRBJ2-1; v_call: TRBV30; cdr3_nt: TGTGCCTGGAGTTTCGGCCTATACAATGAGCAGTTCTTC; cdr3_aa: CAWSFGLYNEQFF
clone_size: .; d_call: .; j_call: TRBJ2-5; v_call: TRBV11-2; cdr3_nt: TGTGCCAGCACTTCGATAGGGGGTTCGGAGACCCAGTACTTC; cdr3_aa: CASTSIGGSETQYF
clone_size: .; d_call: TRBD1; j_call: TRBJ1-4; v_call: TRBV25-1; cdr3_nt: TGTGCCAGCAGTGCTGCATACAGGGGCCGGAATGAAAAACTGTTTTTT; cdr3_aa: CASSAAYRGRNEKLFF
clone_size: once; d_call: TRBD1; j_call: TRBJ2-7; v_call: TRBV19; cdr3_nt: TGTGCCAGTAGCAGGACAAGACAGGGCACCTACGAGCAGTACTTC; cdr3_aa: CASSRTRQGTYEQYF
clone_size: few; d_call: .; j_call: TRBJ2-7; v_call: TRBV2; cdr3_nt: TGTGCCAGCAGGGGGGGACAGTCTTTGGAGCAGTACTTC; cdr3_aa: CASRGGQSLEQYF
clone_size: few; d_call: TRBD2; j_call: TRBJ2-7; v_call: TRBV7-9; cdr3_nt: TGTGCCAGCAGAGGACTAGCGGACACCTACGAGCAGTACTTC; cdr3_aa: CASRGLADTYEQYF
clone_size: .; d_call: .; j_call: TRBJ1-2; v_call: TRBV6-5; cdr3_nt: TGTGCCAGCAGCTCACCCCCTTGGGGCTACACCTTC; cdr3_aa: CASSSPPWGYTF
clone_size: few; d_call: .; j_call: TRBJ2-3; v_call: TRBV28; cdr3_nt: TGTGCCAGCAGTCCCCCCAGCACAGATACGCAGTATTTT; cdr3_aa: CASSPPSTDTQYF
clone_size: .; d_call: .; j_call: TRBJ2-2; v_call: TRBV2; cdr3_nt: TGTGCCAGCAGTCGCAGGGTTCCCGGGGAGCTGTTTTTT; cdr3_aa: CASSRRVPGELFF
clone_size: .; d_call: .; j_call: TRBJ2-3; v_call: TRBV6-5; cdr3_nt: TGTGCCAGCAGTTACCCATCTATCGGGGGTACGCAGTATTTT; cdr3_aa: CASSYPSIGGTQYF
clone_size: few; d_call: TRBD1; j_call: TRBJ1-2; v_call: TRBV10-3; cdr3_nt: TGTGCCATCAGTGTACAGGGGGATCATGGCTACACCTTC; cdr3_aa: CAISVQGDHGYTF